Below, one TCR beta chain is given with its context. The target antigen is unknown. The entry originates in a study of T cell responses to AZD1222 COVID-19 vaccine. Points from the study as a whole: Regions 160-218 and 743-854 dominated among vaccine-associated CD4 TCRs spanning spike.

The repertoire was sequenced with immunoSEQ multiplex PCR; TCRdb's copy has only in-frame clones and lacks some. Counted here are about 150,000 clones, less than 95% occurring once; the ten biggest clones make up about 6.5%. CDR3 length equals 14 residues. The germline V gene has CDR1 ENHRY and CDR2 SYGVKD. Deletions cut 3 bases from V and 11 bases from J, with 19 bases between. Pooled together were second doses at about 4 or about 12 weeks. The specimen comprised peripheral blood, sampled 28 days after the second AZD1222 dose. The genes are TRBV10-3 and TRBJ1-1; a weak D match, TRBD1 (5 bases). The TCR comes from an adult who received the AZD1222 COVID-19 vaccine. The CDR3 nucleotides are TGTGCCATCAGTGATTCGGGAGGGGTCACTGGGGCTTTCTTT. Its translation is CAISDSGGVTGAFF.